The entry below gives a single T cell receptor beta chain sequence along with its context. Antigen specificity is unknown. Using a J-beta primer mix together with a sample-barcoded 5' primer, a second PCR was run for 7 to 11 cycles. The template-switch adaptor, which had 12 random nucleotides, put a tag on each cDNA molecule. TCRdb reanalysed the 5' RACE reads using MiXCR and keeps one entry per CDR3 protein. The sample lists some 700,000 distinct CDR3 sequences, over 20% seen once, with about 22% in the top ten. This specimen belongs to a study of blood T cells in healthy people across ages. CDR1 and CDR2 (germline): GTSNPN, SVGIG (reference sequence). This CDR3 region has 13 residues. V was cut by 3 bases and J by 4 bases, with 12 bases left in between. Overall study results and limits: As age increased, TCR beta diversity per million T cells fell in a roughly linear fashion.

The sequencing sample was made of blood. This chain links TRBV30 with TRBJ1-1, with D uncertain. The clonotype was recovered from a man between 65 and 85 years old in good health. The DNA of the CDR3 is TGTGCCTGGAGGGCACAGCCGAGCACTGAAGCTTTCTTT. It codes for CAWRAQPSTEAFF.